The sequence of this T cell receptor (beta chain) was determined in a study of patients and donors after allogeneic stem cell transplantation. MiXCR, run by TCRdb on the RT-PCR reads, gives a single entry per CDR3 protein. Of approximately 160,000 distinct CDR3 sequences in the sample, more than 20% were seen once. This clonotype was picked up a small number of times. The sample taken for sequencing was blood, either unsorted or a sorted T cell fraction (not recorded which). This TCR was recovered from a human donor who was either an allogeneic HSCT recipient or a stem cell or donor lymphocyte infusion donor (not recorded which). It is not recorded whose cells these are; they may come from a transplant donor.

CDR3 loop: CASSLLSKDRRNYGYTF. In DNA form, the CDR3 reads TGCGCCAGCAGCTTGTTGTCCAAGGACAGACGAAACTATGGCTACACCTTC. The chain recombines TRBV5-1 with TRBJ1-2; D might be TRBD1 (6 bases). Germline-derived CDR1 and CDR2 are SGHRS and YFSETQ. This CDR3 region has 17 residues. Trimming pared 1 base from V and 2 bases from J, leaving 18 bases between.